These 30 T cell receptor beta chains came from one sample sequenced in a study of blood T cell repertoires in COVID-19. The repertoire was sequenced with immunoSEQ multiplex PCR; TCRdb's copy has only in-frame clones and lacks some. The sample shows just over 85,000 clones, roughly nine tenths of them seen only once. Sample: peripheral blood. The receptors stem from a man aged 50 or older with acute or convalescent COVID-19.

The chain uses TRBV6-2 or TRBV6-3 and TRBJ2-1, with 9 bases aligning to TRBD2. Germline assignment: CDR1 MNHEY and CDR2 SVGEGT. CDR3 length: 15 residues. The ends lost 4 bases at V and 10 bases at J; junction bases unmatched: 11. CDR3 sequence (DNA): TGTGCCAGCAGTTCCCAACAGCGGGGGGCACGGGAGCAGTTCTTC. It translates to CASSSQQRGAREQFF.

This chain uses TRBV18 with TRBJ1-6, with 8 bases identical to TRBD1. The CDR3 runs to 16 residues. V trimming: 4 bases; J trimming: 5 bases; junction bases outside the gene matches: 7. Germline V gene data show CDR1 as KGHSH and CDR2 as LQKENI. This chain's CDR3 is CASSLSGGYNNSPLHF. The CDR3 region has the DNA TGTGCCAGCTCACTATCAGGGGGCTATAATAATTCACCCCTCCACTTT.

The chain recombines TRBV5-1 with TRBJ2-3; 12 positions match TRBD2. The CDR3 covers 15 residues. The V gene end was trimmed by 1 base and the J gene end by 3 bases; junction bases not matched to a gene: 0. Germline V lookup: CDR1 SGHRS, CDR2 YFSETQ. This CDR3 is CASSLTSGGTDTQYF. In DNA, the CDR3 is TGCGCCAGCAGCTTGACTAGCGGGGGGACAGATACGCAGTATTTT.

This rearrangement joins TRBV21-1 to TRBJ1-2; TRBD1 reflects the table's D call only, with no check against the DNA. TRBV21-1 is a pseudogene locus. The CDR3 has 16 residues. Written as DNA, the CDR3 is TGTGCCAGCAGCAACAGCCGAATGACAGTAAACTATGGCTACACCTTC. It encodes CASSNSRMTVNYGYTF.

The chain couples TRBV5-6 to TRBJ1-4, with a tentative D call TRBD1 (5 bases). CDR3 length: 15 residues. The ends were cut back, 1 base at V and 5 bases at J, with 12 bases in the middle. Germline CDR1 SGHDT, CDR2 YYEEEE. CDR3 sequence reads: CASSLMRGRNEKLFF. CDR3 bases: TGTGCCAGCAGCTTGATGCGGGGGAGGAATGAAAAACTGTTTTTT.

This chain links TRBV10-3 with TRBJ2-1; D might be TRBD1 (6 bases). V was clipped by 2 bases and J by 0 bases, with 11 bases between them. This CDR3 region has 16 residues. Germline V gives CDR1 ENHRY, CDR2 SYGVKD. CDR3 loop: CAISETGSPSYNEQFF. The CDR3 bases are TGTGCCATCAGTGAGACAGGGTCCCCCTCCTACAATGAGCAGTTCTTC.

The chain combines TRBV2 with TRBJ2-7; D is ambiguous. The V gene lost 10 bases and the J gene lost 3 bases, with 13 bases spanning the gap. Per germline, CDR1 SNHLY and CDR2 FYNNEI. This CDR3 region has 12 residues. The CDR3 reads CATPQARYEQYV. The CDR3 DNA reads TGTGCCACTCCCCAGGCGCGCTACGAGCAGTACGTC.

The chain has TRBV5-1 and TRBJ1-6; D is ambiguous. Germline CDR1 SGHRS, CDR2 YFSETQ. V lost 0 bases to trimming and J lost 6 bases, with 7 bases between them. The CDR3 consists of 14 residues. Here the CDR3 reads CASSLGHANSPLHF. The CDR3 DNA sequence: TGCGCCAGCAGCTTGGGACATGCTAATTCACCCCTCCACTTT.

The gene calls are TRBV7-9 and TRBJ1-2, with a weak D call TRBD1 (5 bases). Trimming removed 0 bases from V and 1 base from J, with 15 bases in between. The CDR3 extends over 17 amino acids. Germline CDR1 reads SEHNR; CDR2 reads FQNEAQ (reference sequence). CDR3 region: CASSLAGPLIDNYGYTF. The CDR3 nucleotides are TGTGCCAGCAGCTTAGCGGGGCCTCTGATCGATAACTATGGCTACACCTTC. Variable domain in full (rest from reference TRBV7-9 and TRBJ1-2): DTGVSQNPRHKITKRGQNVTFRCDPISEHNRLYWYRQTLGQGPEFLTYFQNEAQLEKSRLLSDRFSAERPKGSFSTLEIQRTEQGDSAMYLCASSLAGPLIDNYGYTFGSGTRLTVV.

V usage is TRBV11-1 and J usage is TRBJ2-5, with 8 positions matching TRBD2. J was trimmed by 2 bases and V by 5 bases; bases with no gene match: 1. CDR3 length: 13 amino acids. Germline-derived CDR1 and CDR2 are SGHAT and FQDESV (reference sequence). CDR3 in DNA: TGTGCCAGCAGCCGGGGGGGTCAAGAGACCCAGTACTTC. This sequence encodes CASSRGGQETQYF.

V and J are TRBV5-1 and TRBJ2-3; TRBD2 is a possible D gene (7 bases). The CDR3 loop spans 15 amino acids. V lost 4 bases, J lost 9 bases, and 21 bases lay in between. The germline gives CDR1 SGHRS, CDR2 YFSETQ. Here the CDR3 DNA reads TGCGCCAGCAGCCCGGGCGGGGGCCTTCTCGAGACGCAGTATTTT. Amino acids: CASSPGGGLLETQYF.

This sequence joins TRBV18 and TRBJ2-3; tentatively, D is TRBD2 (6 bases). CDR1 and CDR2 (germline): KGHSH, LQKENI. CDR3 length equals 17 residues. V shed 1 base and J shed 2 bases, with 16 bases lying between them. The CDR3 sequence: CASSPLPSRDLTDTQYF. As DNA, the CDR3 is TGTGCCAGCTCACCACTTCCCTCGCGGGACCTCACAGATACGCAGTATTTT.

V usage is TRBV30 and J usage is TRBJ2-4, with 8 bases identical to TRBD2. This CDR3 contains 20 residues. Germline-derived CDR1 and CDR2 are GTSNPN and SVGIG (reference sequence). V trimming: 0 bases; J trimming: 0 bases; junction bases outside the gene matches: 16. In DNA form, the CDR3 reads TGTGCCTGGAGTGTTTTCCGGGGGGGCCGGGGGTCTTTAGCCAAAAACATTCAGTACTTC. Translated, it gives CAWSVFRGGRGSLAKNIQYF.

This CDR3 is CASRGLAVSYNEQFF. CDR3 sequence (DNA): TGTGCCAGTAGAGGACTAGCGGTCTCCTACAATGAGCAGTTCTTC. The chain recombines TRBV19 with TRBJ2-1; 10 bases agree with TRBD2. With V trimmed by 6 bases and J by 0 bases, 2 bases remained unmatched. Germline V CDR1 and CDR2: LNHDA, SQIVND (reference sequence). The CDR3 loop spans 15 amino acids.

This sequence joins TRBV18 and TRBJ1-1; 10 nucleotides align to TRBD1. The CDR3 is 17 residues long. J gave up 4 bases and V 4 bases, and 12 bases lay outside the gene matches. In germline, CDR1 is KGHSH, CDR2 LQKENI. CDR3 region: CASSLTTGGSLPTEAFF. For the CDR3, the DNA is TGTGCCAGCTCACTAACGACAGGGGGCTCGTTACCCACTGAAGCTTTCTTT.

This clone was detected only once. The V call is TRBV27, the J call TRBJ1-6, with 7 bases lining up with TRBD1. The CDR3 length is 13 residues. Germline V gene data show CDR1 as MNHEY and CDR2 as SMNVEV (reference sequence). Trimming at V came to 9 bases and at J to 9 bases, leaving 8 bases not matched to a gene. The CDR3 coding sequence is TGTGCCAGTCTACAGGGGAGACCTTCACCCCTCCACTTT. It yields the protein CASLQGRPSPLHF.

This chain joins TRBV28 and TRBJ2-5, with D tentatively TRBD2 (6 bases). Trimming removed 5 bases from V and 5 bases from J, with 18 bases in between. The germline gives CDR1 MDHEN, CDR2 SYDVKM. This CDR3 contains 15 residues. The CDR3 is CASSRGGTVGETQYF. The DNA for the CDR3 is TGTGCCAGCAGTAGAGGAGGGACGGTCGGCGAGACCCAGTACTTC.

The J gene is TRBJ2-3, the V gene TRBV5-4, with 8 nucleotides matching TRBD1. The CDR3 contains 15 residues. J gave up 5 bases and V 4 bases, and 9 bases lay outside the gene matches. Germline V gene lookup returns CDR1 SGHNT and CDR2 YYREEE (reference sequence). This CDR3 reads CASSAGQGGGDTQYF. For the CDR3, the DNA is TGTGCCAGCAGCGCCGGACAGGGTGGGGGAGATACGCAGTATTTT.

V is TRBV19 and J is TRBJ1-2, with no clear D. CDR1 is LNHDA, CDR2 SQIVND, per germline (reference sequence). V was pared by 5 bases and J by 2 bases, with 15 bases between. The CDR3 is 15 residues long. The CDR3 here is CASSPRSSLNYGYTF. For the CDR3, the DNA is TGTGCCAGTAGTCCCCGCTCTTCCCTAAACTATGGCTACACCTTC.

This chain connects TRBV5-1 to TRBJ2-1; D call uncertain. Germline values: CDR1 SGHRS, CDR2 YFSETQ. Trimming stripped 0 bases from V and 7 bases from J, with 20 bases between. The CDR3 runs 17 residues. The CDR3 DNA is TGCGCCAGCAGCTTGGAAAGGTGGTCTAGTTCGACGAATGAGCAGTTCTTC. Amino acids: CASSLERWSSSTNEQFF. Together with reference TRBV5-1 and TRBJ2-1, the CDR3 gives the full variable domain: KAGVTQTPRYLIKTRGQQVTLSCSPISGHRSVSWYQQTPGQGLQFLFEYFSETQRNKGNFPGRFSGRQFSNSRSEMNVSTLELGDSALYLCASSLERWSSSTNEQFFGPGTRLTVL.

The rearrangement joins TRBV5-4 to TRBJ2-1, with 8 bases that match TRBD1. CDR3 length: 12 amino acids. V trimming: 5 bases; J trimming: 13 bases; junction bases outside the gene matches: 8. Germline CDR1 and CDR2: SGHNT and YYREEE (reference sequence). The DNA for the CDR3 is TGTGCCAGCAGTCTCCCACAGGGGGAACAGTTCTTC. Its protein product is CASSLPQGEQFF. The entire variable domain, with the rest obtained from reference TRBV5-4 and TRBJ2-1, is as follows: ETGVTQSPTHLIKTRGQQVTLRCSSQSGHNTVSWYQQALGQGPQFIFQYYREEENGRGNFPPRFSGLQFPNYSSELNVNALELDDSALYLCASSLPQGEQFFGPGTRLTVL.

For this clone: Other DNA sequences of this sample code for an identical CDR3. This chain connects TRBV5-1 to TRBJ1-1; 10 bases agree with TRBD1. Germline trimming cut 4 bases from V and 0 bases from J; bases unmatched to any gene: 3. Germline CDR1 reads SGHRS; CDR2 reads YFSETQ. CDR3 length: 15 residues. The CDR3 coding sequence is TGCGCCAGCAGCCCGGGACAGGGGATGAACACTGAAGCTTTCTTT. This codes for CASSPGQGMNTEAFF.

The CDR3 reads CASSVSGLAGGAQYF. CDR3 DNA: TGTGCCAGCAGTGTTTCGGGACTAGCGGGGGGGGCGCAGTATTTT. The gene calls are TRBV2 and TRBJ2-3, with 16 nucleotides matching TRBD2. Trimming at V came to 4 bases and at J to 10 bases, leaving 5 bases not matched to a gene. The CDR3 totals 15 residues. CDR1 and CDR2 (germline): SNHLY, FYNNEI.

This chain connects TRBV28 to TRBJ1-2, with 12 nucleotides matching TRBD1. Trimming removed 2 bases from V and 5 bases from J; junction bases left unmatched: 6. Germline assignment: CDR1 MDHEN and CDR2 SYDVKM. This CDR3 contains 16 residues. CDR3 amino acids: CASSLRGQGARYGYTF. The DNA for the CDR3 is TGTGCCAGCAGTTTACGGGGACAGGGGGCAAGATATGGCTACACCTTC.

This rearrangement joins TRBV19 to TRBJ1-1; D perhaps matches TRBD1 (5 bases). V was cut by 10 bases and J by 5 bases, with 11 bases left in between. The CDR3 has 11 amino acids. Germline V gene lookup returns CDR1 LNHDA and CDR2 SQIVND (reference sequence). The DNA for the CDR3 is TGTGCCACTTTCAGGGTAACTGAAGCTTTCTTT. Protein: CATFRVTEAFF.

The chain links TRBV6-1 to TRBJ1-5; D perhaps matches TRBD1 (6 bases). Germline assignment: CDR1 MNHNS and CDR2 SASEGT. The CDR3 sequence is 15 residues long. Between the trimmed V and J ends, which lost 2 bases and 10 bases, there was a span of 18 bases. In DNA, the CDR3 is TGTGCCAGCAGTGAAATGTGGCAGGGGATGAGACCCCAGCATTTT. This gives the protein CASSEMWQGMRPQHF.

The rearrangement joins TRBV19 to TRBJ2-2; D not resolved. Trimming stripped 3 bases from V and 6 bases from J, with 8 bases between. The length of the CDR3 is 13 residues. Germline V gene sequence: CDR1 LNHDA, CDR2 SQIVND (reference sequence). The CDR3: CASSMVRAGELFF. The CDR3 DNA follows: TGTGCCAGTAGTATGGTCCGAGCCGGGGAGCTGTTTTTT.

CDR3 region: CASSLYVGQETQYF. The DNA of the CDR3 is TGTGCCAGCAGTTTATACGTGGGCCAGGAGACCCAGTACTTC. This chain connects TRBV27 to TRBJ2-5; D not resolved. With 1 base removed from V and 5 bases from J, the gap between germline ends came to 11 bases. The CDR3 covers 14 residues. Germline lookup yields CDR1 MNHEY and CDR2 SMNVEV (reference sequence).

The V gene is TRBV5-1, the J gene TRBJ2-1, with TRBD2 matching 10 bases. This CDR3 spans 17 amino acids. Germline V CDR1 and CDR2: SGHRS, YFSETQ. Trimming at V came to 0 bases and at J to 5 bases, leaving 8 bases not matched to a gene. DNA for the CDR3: TGCGCCAGCAGCTTGGTTCCTAGCGGGGGTTCAAACAATGAGCAGTTCTTC. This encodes CASSLVPSGGSNNEQFF.

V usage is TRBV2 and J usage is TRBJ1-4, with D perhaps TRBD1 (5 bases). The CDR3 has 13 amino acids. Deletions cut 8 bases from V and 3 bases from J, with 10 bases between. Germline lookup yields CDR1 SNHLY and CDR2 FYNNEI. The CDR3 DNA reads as TGTGCCAGCGGCCGGACATCTAATGAAAAACTGTTTTTT. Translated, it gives CASGRTSNEKLFF.